This T cell receptor beta chain was identified in a study of cytotoxic CD8 clonotypes in ibrutinib-treated CLL. Study-level background: Average yields of 255,043 productive templates and tens of thousands of productive rearrangements characterized the samples.

Sequencing was performed with immunoSEQ multiplex PCR; in TCRdb, only in-frame clones are kept and a portion is missing. Here the sample spans tens of thousands of clones, roughly three quarters being singletons. On this clone: What it recognizes is unknown.

Study results and limitations: Different sampling times were used for sustained-remission and progressing patients.

Per the germline V gene, CDR1 is MDHEN and CDR2 is SYDVKM. The CDR3 extends over 14 amino acids. Trimming took 4 bases from V and 2 from J, leaving 11 bases between them. V usage is TRBV28 and J usage is TRBJ2-5; D may be TRBD2 (5 bases). The receptor was isolated from a human donor with chronic lymphocytic leukemia. The sequencing used PBMCs, collected after 12 months of ibrutinib treatment. CDR3 amino acids: CASSSWRRQETQYF. The CDR3 coding sequence is TGTGCCAGCAGTTCCTGGCGGAGGCAAGAGACCCAGTACTTC.